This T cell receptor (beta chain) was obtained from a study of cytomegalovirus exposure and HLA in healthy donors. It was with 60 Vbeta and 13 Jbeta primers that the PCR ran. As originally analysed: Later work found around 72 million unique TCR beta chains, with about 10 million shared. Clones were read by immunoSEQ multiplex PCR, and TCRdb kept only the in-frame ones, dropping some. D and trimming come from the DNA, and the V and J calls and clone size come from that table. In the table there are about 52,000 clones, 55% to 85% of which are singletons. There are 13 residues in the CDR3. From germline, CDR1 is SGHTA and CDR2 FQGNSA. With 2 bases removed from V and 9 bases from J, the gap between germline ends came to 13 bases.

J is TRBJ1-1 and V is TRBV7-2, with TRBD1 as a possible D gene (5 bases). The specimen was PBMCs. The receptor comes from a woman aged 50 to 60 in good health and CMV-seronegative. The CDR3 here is CASSLSSLGQAFF. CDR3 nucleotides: TGTGCCAGCAGCTTAAGTTCTCTGGGGCAAGCTTTCTTT.